The entry below gives a single TCR beta chain sequence along with its context. Its specific antigen is unknown. Base qualities are not recorded, but no much larger clone differs from it by a single base. CDR3 length: 13 amino acids, cysteine to phenylalanine. CDR3 DNA is the only sequence kept; it has 39 bases, read in frame from the first base. V is pared back by 3 bases and J by 5 bases, with 7 bases lying between the germline termini. This specimen comes from a study of blood T cell repertoires in COVID-19 (dated by TCRdb to between 2020 and 2021). Study-wide context: Samples from collaborators originated in the United States, Italy and Spain and spanned both the acute and convalescent phases of COVID-19. The repertoires were released in a freely available public database intended as a resource for research on the immune response to SARS-CoV-2. HLA class I and class II types, where available, came from metadata supplied by the sample provider rather than from assay-based typing. The samples were drawn from the first 160 participants of the ongoing ImmuneRACE study and from 1,254 subjects provided by 6 global collaborators. The prospective study material was composed of cDNA or gDNA derived from T cells, B-cell-depleted T cells, or PBMCs. Sample metadata almost always included a de-identified subject ID, COVID-19 status, age in years and sex. Subjects who had been exposed to COVID-19, were actively infected with it, or had recovered from it provided the deeply sampled blood TCRbeta repertoires that made up the dataset.

The immunoSEQ Assay, a bias-controlled multiplex PCR, was used to amplify TCRbeta CDR3 regions from genomic DNA. Per the source publication's procedure: Nucleated cell counts per sample were estimated from amplification of reference gene primers within the assay. To quantify the absolute abundance of each unique TCRbeta CDR3 rearrangement, sequence reads were collapsed and filtered. Productive Simpson clonality was computed per sample as the square root of Simpson's diversity index over productive rearrangements. Entries here come from immuneACCESS through TCRdb and include only in-frame sequences with V and J called. Some clones fail to appear in such tables; in the studies checked, an unresolved V gene covers under half of the shortfall, and the cause of the remainder is unknown. The V and J calls and clone size were taken over from that table, and D and trimming were inferred from the DNA. A total of about 220,000 clones appear in this sample, under 90% of them only once. Clones ranked in the top ten supply just under 20% of the sample.

The collaborating institutions used their own protocols to collect whole blood in K2EDTA tubes. For TCRbeta analysis, collaborator samples were shipped as frozen whole blood, as isolated PBMCs, or as DNA extracted from either sample type. What the work shows at the level of the full study, not this receptor alone: Clinical and demographic metadata were provided uncurated, with the amount varying by source and participant.

The sequence derives from a man aged 25 to 40 with active or convalescent COVID-19. What was sequenced was peripheral blood. This chain is built from TRBV12-3 or TRBV12-4 and TRBJ2-2; no confident D gene assignment can be made. The CDR3 protein sequence reads: CASSFRITGELFF. The nucleotide sequence is given as TGTGCCAGCAGTTTTAGAATAACCGGGGAGCTGTTTTTT.